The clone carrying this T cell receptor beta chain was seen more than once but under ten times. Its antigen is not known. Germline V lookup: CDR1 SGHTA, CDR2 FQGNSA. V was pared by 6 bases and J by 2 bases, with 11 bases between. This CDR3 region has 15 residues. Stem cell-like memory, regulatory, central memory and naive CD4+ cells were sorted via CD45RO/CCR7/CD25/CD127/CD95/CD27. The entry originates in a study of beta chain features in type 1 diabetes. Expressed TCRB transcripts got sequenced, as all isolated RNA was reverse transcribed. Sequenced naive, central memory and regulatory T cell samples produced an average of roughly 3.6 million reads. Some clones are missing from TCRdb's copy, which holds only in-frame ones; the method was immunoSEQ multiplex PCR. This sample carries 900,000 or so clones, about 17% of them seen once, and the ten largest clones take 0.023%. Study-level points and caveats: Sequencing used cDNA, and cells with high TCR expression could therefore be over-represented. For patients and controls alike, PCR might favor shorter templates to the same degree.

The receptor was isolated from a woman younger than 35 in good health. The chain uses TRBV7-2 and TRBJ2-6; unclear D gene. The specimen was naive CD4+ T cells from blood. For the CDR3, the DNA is TGTGCCAGCAGTTTGTCGACCGCTGGGGCCAACGTCCTGACTTTC. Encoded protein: CASSLSTAGANVLTF. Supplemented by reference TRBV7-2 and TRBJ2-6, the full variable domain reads GAGVSQSPSNKVTEKGKDVELRCDPISGHTALYWYRQSLGQGLEFLIYFQGNSAPDKSGLPSDRFSAERTGGSVSTLTIQRTQQEDSAVYLCASSLSTAGANVLTFGAGSRLTVL.